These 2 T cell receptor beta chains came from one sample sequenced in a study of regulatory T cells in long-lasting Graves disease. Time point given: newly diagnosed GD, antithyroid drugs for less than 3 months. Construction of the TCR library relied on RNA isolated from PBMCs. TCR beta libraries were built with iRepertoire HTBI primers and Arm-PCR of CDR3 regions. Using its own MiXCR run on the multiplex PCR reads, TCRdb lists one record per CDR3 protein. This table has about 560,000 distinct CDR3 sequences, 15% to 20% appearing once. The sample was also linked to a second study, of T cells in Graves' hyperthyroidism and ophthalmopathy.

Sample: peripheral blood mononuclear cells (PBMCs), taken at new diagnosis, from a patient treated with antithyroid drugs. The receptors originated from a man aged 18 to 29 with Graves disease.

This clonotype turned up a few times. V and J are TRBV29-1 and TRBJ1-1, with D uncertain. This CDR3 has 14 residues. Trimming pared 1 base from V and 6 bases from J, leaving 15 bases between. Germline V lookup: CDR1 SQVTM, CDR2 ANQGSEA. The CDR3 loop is CSVEGGLGKAEAFF. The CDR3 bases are TGCAGCGTTGAAGGGGGTCTGGGAAAGGCTGAAGCTTTCTTT.

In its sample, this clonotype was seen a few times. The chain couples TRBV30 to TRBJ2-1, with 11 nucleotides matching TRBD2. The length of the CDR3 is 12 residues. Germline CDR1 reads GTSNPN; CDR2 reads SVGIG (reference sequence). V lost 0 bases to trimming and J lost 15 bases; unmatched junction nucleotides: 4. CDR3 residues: CAWSVLAGDRFF. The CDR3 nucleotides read TGTGCCTGGAGTGTACTAGCGGGAGACCGGTTCTTC.